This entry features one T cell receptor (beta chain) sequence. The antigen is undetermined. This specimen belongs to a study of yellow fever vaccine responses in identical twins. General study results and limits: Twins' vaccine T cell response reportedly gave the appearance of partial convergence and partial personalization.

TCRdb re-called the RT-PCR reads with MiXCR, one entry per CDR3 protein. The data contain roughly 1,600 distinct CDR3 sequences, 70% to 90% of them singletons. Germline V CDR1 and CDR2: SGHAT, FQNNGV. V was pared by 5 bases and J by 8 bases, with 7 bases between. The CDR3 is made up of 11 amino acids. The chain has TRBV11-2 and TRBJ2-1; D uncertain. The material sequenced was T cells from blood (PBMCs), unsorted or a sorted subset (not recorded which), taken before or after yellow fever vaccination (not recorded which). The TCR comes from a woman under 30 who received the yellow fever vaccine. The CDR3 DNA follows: TGTGCCAGCAGCCCGGGTCATGAGCAGTTCTTC. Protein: CASSPGHEQFF.